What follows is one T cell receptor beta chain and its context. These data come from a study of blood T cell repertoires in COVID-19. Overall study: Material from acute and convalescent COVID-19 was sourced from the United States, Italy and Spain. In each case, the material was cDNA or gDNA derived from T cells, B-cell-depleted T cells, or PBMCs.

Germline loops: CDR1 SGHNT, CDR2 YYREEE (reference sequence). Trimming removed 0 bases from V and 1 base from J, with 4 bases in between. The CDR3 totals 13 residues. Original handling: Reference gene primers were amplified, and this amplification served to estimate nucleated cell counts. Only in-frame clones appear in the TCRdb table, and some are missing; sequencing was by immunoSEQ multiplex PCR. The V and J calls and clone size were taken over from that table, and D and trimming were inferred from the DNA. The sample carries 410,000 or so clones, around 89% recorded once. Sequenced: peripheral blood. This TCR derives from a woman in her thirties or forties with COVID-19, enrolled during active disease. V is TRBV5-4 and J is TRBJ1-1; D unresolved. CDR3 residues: CASSLVANTEAFF. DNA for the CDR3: TGTGCCAGCAGCTTGGTAGCGAACACTGAAGCTTTCTTT.